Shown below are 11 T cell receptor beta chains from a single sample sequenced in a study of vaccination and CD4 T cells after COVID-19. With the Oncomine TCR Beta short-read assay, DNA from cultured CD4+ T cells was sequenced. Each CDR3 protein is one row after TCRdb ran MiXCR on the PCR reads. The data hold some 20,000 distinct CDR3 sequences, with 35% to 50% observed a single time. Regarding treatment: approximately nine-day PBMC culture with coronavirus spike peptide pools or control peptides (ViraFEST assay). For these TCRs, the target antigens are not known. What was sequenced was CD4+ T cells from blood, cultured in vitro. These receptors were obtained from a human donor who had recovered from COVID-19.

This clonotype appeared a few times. CDR3 bases: TGTGCTAGTGGTTTGTGGCGGGAGGGCCGATCGACCCAGTACTTC. Translating it yields CASGLWREGRSTQYF. V usage is TRBV12-5 and J usage is TRBJ2-5; TRBD2 matches 9 bases. Germline CDR1 is LGHNT and CDR2 is FRNRAP. Trimming removed 2 bases from V and 7 bases from J; junction bases left unmatched: 8. This CDR3 contains 15 residues.

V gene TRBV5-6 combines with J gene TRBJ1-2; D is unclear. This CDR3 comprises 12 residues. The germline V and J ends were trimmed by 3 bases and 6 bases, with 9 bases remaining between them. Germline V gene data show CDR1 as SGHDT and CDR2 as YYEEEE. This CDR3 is CASSWRGNGYTF. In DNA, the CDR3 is TGTGCCAGCAGCTGGCGGGGTAATGGCTACACCTTC.

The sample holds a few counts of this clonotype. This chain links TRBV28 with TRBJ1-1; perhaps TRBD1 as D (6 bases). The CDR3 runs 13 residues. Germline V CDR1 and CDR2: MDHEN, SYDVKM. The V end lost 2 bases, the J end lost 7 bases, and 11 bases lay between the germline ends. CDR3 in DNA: TGTGCCAGCAGTTTAGGACAGAGCCGTGAAGCTTTCTTT. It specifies CASSLGQSREAFF.

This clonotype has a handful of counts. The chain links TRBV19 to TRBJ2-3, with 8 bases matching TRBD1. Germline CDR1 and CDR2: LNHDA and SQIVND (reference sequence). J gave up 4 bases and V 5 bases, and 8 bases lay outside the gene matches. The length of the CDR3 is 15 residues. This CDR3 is CASSPRTGWADTQYF. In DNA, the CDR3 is TGTGCCAGTAGTCCCCGGACAGGGTGGGCAGATACGCAGTATTTT.

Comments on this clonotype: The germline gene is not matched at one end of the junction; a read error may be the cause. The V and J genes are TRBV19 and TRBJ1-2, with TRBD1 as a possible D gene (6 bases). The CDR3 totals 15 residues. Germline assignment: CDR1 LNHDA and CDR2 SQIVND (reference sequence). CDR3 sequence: CASIPRVGQFYGYTF. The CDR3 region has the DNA TGTGCCAGTATCCCCAGAGTCGGACAGTTCTATGGTTACACCTTC.

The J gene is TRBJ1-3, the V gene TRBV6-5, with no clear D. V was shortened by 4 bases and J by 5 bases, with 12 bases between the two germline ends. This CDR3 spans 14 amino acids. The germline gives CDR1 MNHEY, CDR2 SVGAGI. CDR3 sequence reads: CASSSSIRRNTIYF. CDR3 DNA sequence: TGTGCCAGCAGTTCCAGTATAAGGAGAAACACCATATATTTT.

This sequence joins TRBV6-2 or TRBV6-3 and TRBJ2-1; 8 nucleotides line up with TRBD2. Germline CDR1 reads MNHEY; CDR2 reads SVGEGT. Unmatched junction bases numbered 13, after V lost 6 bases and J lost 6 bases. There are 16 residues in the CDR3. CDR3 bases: TGTGCCAGCAGCCCAAGGCCGGGAGGGCGTCTCAATGAGCAGTTCTTC. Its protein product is CASSPRPGGRLNEQFF.

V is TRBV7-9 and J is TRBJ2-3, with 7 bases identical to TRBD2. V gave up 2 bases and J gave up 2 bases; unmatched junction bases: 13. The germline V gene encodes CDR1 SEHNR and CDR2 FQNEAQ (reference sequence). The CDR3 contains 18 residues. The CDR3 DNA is TGTGCCAGCAGCTTATACGGGGGAGGGGACCCTTACACAGATACGCAGTATTTT. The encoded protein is CASSLYGGGDPYTDTQYF. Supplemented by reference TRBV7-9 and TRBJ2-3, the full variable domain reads DTGVSQNPRHKITKRGQNVTFRCDPISEHNRLYWYRQTLGQGPEFLTYFQNEAQLEKSRLLSDRFSAERPKGSFSTLEIQRTEQGDSAMYLCASSLYGGGDPYTDTQYFGPGTRLTVL.

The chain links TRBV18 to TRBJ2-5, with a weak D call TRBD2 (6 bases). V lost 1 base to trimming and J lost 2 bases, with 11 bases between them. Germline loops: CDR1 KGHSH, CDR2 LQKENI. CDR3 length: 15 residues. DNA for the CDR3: TGTGCCAGCTCACCACTTAGCGGAAGGCAAGAGACCCAGTACTTC. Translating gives CASSPLSGRQETQYF.

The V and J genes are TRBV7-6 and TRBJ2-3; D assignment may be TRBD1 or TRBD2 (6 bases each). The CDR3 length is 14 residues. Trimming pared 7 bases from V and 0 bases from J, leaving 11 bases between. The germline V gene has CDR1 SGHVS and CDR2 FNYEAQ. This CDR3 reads CASKGGLSTDTQYF. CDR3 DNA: TGTGCCAGCAAGGGGGGCCTTAGCACAGATACGCAGTATTTT.

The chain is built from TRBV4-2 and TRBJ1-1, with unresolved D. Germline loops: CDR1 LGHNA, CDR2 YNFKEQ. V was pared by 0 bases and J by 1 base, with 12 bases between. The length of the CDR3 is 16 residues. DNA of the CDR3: TGTGCCAGCAGCCAAGATGAGGTTTTTGGGAACACTGAAGCTTTCTTT. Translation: CASSQDEVFGNTEAFF.